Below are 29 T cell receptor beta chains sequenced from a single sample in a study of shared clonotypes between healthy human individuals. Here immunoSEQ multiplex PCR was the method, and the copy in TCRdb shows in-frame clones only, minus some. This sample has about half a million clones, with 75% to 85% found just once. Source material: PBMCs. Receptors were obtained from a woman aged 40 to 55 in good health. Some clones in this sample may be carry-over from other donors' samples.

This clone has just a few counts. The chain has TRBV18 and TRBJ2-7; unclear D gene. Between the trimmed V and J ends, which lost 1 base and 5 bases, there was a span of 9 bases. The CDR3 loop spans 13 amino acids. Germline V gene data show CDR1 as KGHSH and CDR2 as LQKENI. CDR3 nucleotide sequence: TGTGCCAGCTCACCACTTCGTTACAACGAGCAGTACTTC. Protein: CASSPLRYNEQYF.

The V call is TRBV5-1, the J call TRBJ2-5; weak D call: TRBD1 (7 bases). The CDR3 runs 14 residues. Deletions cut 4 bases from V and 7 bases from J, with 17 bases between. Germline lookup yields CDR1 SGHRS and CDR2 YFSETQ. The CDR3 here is CASSIGQAEGTQYF. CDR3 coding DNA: TGCGCCAGCAGCATCGGACAGGCGGAGGGGACCCAGTACTTC.

This chain's CDR3 is CASSLGLAGFGNEQFF. The CDR3 nucleotides read TGCGCCAGCAGCTTGGGTCTAGCGGGTTTTGGGAATGAGCAGTTCTTC. The genes are TRBV5-1 and TRBJ2-1; 8 bases are shared with TRBD2. The CDR3 covers 16 residues. The V and J ends lost 0 bases and 7 bases, in that order; junction bases with no gene match: 9. The germline gives CDR1 SGHRS, CDR2 YFSETQ.

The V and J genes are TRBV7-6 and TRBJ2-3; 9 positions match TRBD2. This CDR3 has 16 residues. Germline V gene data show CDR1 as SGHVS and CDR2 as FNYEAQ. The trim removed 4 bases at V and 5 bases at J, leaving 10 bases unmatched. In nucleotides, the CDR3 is TGTGCCAGCAGCTCCAGACTAGCGGCCAGGCAAGATACGCAGTATTTT. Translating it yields CASSSRLAARQDTQYF.

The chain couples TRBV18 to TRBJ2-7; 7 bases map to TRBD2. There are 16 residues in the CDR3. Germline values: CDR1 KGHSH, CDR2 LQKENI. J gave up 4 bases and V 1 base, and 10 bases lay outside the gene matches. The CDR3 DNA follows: TGTGCCAGCTCACCACGATCAGCGGGGAGTCGTTACGAGCAGTACTTC. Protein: CASSPRSAGSRYEQYF.

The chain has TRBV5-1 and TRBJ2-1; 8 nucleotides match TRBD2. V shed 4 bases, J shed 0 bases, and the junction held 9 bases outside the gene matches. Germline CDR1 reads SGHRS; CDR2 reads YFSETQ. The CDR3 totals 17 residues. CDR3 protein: CASSPSSGWSSYNEQFF. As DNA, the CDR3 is TGCGCCAGCAGCCCCTCTAGCGGGTGGAGCTCCTACAATGAGCAGTTCTTC.

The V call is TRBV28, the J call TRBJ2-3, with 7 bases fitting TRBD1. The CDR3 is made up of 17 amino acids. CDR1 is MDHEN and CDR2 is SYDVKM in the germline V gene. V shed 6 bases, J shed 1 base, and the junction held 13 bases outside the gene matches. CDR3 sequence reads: CASRPIIGTGGTDTQYF. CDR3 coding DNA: TGTGCCAGCAGACCCATTATAGGCACAGGGGGCACAGATACGCAGTATTTT.

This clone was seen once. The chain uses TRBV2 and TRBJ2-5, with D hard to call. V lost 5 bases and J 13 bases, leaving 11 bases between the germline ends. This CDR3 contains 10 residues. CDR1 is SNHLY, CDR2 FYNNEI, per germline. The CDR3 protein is CASSRKGPYF. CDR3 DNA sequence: TGTGCCAGCAGTCGCAAGGGTCCGTACTTC.

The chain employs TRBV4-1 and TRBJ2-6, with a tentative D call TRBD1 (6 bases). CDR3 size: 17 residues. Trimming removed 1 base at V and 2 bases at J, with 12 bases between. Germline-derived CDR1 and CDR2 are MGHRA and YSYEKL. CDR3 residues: CASSQGQAYTGANVLTF. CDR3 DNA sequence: TGCGCCAGCAGCCAAGGACAGGCCTACACTGGGGCCAACGTCCTGACTTTC.

The CDR3 is CATRPGPSHEKLFF. The CDR3 DNA follows: TGTGCCACCCGGCCTGGTCCGTCCCATGAAAAACTGTTTTTT. This chain connects TRBV27 to TRBJ1-4; D unclear. The CDR3 spans 14 residues. From germline, CDR1 is MNHEY and CDR2 SMNVEV (reference sequence). Trimming stripped 10 bases from V and 6 bases from J, with 18 bases between.

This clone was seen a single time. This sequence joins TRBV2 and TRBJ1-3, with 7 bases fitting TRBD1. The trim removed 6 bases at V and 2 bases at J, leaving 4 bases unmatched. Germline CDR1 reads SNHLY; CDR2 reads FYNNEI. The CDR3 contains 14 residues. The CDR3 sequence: CASRETGAGNTIYF. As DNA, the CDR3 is TGTGCCAGCAGAGAAACAGGGGCTGGAAACACCATATATTTT. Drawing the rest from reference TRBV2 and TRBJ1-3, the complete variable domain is EPEVTQTPSHQVTQMGQEVILRCVPISNHLYFYWYRQILGQKVEFLVSFYNNEISEKSEIFDDQFSVERPDGSNFTLKIRSTKLEDSAMYFCASRETGAGNTIYFGEGSWLTVV.

In nucleotides, the CDR3 is TGCGCCAGCAGCCAAGTCGTCCTGGCTAGCGGCAGTTCCTACGAGCAGTACTTC. Its protein product is CASSQVVLASGSSYEQYF. The rearrangement uses TRBV4-1 and TRBJ2-7; 7 nucleotides align to TRBD2. Germline values: CDR1 MGHRA, CDR2 YSYEKL. There are 18 residues in the CDR3. J was trimmed by 1 base and V by 1 base; bases with no gene match: 13.

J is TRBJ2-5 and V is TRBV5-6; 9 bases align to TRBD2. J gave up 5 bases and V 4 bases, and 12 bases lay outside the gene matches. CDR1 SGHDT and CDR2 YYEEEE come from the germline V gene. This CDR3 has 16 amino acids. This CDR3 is CASSQPLGTSLETQYF. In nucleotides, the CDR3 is TGTGCCAGCAGCCAGCCGTTGGGGACTAGCTTGGAGACCCAGTACTTC. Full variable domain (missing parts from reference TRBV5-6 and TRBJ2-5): DAGVTQSPTHLIKTRGQQVTLRCSPKSGHDTVSWYQQALGQGPQFIFQYYEEEERQRGNFPDRFSGHQFPNYSSELNVNALLLGDSALYLCASSQPLGTSLETQYFGPGTRLLVL.

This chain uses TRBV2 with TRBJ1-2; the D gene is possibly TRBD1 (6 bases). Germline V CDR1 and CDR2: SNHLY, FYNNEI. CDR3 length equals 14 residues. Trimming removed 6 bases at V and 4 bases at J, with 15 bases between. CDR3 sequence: CASSGTSVTYGYTF. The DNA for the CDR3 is TGTGCCAGCAGCGGGACATCCGTTACCTATGGCTACACCTTC.

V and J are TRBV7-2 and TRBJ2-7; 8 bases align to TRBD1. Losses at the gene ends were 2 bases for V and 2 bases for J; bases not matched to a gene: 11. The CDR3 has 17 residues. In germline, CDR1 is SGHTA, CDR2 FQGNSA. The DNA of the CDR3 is TGTGCCAGCAGCTTACGCGTGGGGGGACAGGTAACCTACGAGCAGTACTTC. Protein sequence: CASSLRVGGQVTYEQYF.

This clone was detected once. The CDR3 here is CASSWESGSLETQYF. The CDR3 coding sequence is TGTGCCAGCAGCTGGGAAAGCGGGAGTTTGGAGACCCAGTACTTC. The chain couples TRBV9 to TRBJ2-5, with 8 bases lining up with TRBD2. V was pared by 4 bases and J by 5 bases, with 10 bases of the junction left unmatched. The CDR3 length is 15 residues. CDR1 is SGDLS, CDR2 YYNGEE, per germline.

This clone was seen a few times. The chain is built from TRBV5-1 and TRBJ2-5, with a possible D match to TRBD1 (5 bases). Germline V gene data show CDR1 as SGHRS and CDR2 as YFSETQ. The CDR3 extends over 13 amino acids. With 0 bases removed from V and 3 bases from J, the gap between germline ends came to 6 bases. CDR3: CASSLAREETQYF. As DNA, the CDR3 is TGCGCCAGCAGCTTGGCCAGGGAAGAGACCCAGTACTTC.

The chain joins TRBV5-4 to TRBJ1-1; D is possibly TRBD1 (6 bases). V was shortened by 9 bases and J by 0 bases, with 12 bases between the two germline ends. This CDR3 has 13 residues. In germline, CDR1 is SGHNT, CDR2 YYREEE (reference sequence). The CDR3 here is CAIKDSLNTEAFF. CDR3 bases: TGTGCCATAAAGGACAGCTTGAACACTGAAGCTTTCTTT.

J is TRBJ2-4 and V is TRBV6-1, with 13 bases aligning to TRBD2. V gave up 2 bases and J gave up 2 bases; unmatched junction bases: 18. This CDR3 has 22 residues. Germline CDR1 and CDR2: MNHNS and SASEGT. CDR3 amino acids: CASSEFGGGLAGRRGTKNIQYF. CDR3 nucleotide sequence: TGTGCCAGCAGTGAATTCGGGGGGGGACTAGCGGGACGTAGGGGAACCAAAAACATTCAGTACTTC.

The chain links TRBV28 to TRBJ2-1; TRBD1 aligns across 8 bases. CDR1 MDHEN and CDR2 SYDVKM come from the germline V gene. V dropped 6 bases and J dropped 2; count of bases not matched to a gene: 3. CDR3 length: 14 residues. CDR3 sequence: CASRDRGPYNEQFF. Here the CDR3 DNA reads TGTGCCAGCAGAGACAGGGGTCCCTACAATGAGCAGTTCTTC.

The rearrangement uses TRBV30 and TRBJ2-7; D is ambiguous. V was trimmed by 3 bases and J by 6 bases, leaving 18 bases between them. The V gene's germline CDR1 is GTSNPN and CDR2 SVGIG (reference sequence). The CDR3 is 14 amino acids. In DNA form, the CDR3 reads TGTGCCTGGAGACACTGGGATTTACGAGGCGAGCAGTACTTC. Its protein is CAWRHWDLRGEQYF.

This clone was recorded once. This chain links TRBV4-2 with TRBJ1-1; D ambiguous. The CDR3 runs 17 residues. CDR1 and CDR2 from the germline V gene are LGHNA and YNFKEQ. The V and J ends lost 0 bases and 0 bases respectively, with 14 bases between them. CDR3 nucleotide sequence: TGTGCCAGCAGCCAAGATGGGAGGGAAGGAATGAACACTGAAGCTTTCTTT. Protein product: CASSQDGREGMNTEAFF.

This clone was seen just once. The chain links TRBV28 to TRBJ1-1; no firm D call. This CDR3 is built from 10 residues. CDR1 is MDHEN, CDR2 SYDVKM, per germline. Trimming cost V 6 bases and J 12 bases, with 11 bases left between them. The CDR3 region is CASSQATPFF. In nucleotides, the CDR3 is TGTGCCAGCAGCCAGGCCACCCCTTTCTTT.

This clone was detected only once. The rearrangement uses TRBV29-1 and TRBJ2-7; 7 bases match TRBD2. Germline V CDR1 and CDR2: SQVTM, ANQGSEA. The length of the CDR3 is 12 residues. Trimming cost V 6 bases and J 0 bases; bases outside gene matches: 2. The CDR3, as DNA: TGCAGCGTACGGGAGGTCTCCTACGAGCAGTACTTC. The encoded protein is CSVREVSYEQYF.

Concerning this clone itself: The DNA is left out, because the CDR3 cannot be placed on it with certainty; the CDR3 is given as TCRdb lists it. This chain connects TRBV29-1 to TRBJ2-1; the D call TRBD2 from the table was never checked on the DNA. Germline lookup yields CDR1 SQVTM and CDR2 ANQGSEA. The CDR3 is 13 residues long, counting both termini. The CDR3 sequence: CSVVAGGAGVGFF.

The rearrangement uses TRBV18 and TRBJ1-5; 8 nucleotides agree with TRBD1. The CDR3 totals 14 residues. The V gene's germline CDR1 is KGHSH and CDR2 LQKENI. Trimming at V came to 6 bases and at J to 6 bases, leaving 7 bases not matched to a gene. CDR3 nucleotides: TGTGCCAGCTCGTCACAGGGGGAAGGTCAGCCCCAGCATTTT. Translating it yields CASSSQGEGQPQHF. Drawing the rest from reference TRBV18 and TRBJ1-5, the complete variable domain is NAGVMQNPRHLVRRRGQEARLRCSPMKGHSHVYWYRQLPEEGLKFMVYLQKENIIDESGMPKERFSAEFPKEGPSILRIQQVVRGDSAAYFCASSSQGEGQPQHFGDGTRLSIL.

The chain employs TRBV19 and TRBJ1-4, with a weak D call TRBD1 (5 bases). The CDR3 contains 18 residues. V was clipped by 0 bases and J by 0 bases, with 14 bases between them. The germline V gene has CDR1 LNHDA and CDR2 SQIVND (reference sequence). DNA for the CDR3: TGTGCCAGTAGTATAGAGAGGGGCAGTTTTGCAACTAATGAAAAACTGTTTTTT. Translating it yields CASSIERGSFATNEKLFF.

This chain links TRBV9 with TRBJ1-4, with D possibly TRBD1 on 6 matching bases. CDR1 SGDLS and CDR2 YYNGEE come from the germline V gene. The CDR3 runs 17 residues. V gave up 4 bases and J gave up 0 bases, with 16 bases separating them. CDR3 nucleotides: TGTGCCAGCAGCCCTCGGGGCAGGGGCCCAACTAATGAAAAACTGTTTTTT. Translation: CASSPRGRGPTNEKLFF.

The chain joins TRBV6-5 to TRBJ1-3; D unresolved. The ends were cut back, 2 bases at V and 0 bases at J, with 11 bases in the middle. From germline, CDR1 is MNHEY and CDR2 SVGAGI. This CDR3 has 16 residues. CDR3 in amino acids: CASSYVSVGSGNTIYF. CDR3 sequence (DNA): TGTGCCAGCAGTTACGTTTCGGTGGGCTCTGGAAACACCATATATTTT.